This TCR beta chain is from a study of type 1 regulatory T cells. Background on the study: T-allo10 is an in vitro-generated, Tr1-enriched CD4 T cell product specific for alloantigen.

A remark on this clonotype: Antigen unknown.

Using its own MiXCR run on the reads, TCRdb lists one record per CDR3 protein. The sample holds more than 60,000 distinct CDR3 sequences; about 50% are singletons and the top ten take approximately 2.3%. Trimming removed 6 bases from V and 1 base from J; junction bases left unmatched: 8. Germline CDR1 SNHLY, CDR2 FYNNEI. The CDR3 runs to 15 residues. Points from the study as a whole: Compared with non-type 1 regulatory T cells, type 1 regulatory T cells showed a more restricted TCR repertoire.

The receptor was isolated from a human donor in good health. This rearrangement joins TRBV2 to TRBJ1-1; 7 positions agree with TRBD1. Sequencing input: cultured non-Tr1 T cells, either the whole culture or a sorted T cell fraction (not recorded which). The CDR3 nucleotides are TGTGCCAGCAGCTGGGGGGACAGTCCGAACACTGAAGCTTTCTTT. This encodes CASSWGDSPNTEAFF.